The 10 T cell receptor beta chains below all came from one sample that was sequenced in a study of response to subunit inactivated influenza vaccine. A single record per CDR3 protein comes from TCRdb applying MiXCR to the RT-PCR reads. Here the sample spans about 540,000 distinct CDR3 sequences, less than 25% being singletons. The same specimen was also included in a second study, on T cells expressing NK-cell markers. That source adds: TCR beta cDNA was made by 5'RACE template switching with UMIs.

The sequenced sample was CD4+ T cells sorted from PBMCs, obtained 12 days after vaccination. These receptor sequences come from a man aged 45-65 years who received an inactivated influenza vaccine.

The CDR3 protein is CATSSWEGYEQYF. Written as DNA, the CDR3 is TGTGCCACCAGTTCCTGGGAGGGTTACGAGCAGTACTTC. This chain connects TRBV24-1 to TRBJ2-7, with 7 bases identical to TRBD2. Trimming took 6 bases from V and 4 from J; bases not matched to a gene: 5. Per the germline V gene, CDR1 is KGHDR and CDR2 is SFDVKD. This CDR3 region has 13 residues.

This chain links TRBV6-6 with TRBJ2-7, with D unclear. Trimming removed 0 bases from V and 2 bases from J, with 5 bases in between. This CDR3 region has 13 residues. CDR1 MNHNY and CDR2 SVGAGI come from the germline V gene (reference sequence). The CDR3 DNA follows: TGTGCCAGCAGTTACTCGAGACCCTACGAGCAGTACTTC. Its protein is CASSYSRPYEQYF.

This chain links TRBV20-1 with TRBJ1-5; D gene unclear. This CDR3 has 14 amino acids. CDR1 is DFQATT and CDR2 is SNEGSKA in the germline V gene (reference sequence). V was shortened by 2 bases and J by 2 bases, with 10 bases between the two germline ends. The chain's CDR3 is CSARSSFGNQPQHF. DNA for the CDR3: TGCAGTGCTAGATCTTCGTTCGGCAATCAGCCCCAGCATTTT.

The CDR3 DNA reads TGTGCCAGCAGTTTGTTGTTAGGCGGGAGGACCTACGAGCAGTACTTC. Translated: CASSLLLGGRTYEQYF. The chain employs TRBV28 and TRBJ2-7, with TRBD2 identical over 8 bases. The CDR3 has 16 residues. Germline V CDR1 and CDR2: MDHEN, SYDVKM. The V segment lost 3 bases and the J segment 2 bases; nucleotides outside the gene matches: 9. Full variable domain (missing parts from reference TRBV28 and TRBJ2-7): DVKVTQSSRYLVKRTGEKVFLECVQDMDHENMFWYRQDPGLGLRLIYFSYDVKMKEKGDIPEGYSVSREKKERFSLILESASTNQTSMYLCASSLLLGGRTYEQYFGPGTRLTVT.

This clonotype was counted a few times. The CDR3 nucleotides are TGTGCCAGCAGCCCCACTAGCGGGATTCTGAACGAGCAGTACTTC. Its protein product is CASSPTSGILNEQYF. The rearrangement links TRBV7-2 to TRBJ2-7, with 10 bases lining up with TRBD2. Germline values: CDR1 SGHTA, CDR2 FQGNSA. The CDR3 is 15 residues long. The V and J ends lost 5 bases and 5 bases, in that order; junction bases with no gene match: 9.

This clonotype was recorded a few times. The V gene is TRBV7-2, the J gene TRBJ2-1, with D possibly being TRBD2 (6 bases). Trimming cost V 5 bases and J 7 bases, with 12 bases left between them. Germline loops: CDR1 SGHTA, CDR2 FQGNSA. This CDR3 region has 13 residues. The CDR3 loop reads CASSQKRENEQFF. The CDR3 coding sequence is TGTGCCAGCAGCCAAAAACGGGAGAATGAGCAGTTCTTC.

The sample holds a few counts of this clonotype. V and J are TRBV5-1 and TRBJ1-2; 9 positions match TRBD1. Germline trimming cut 0 bases from V and 2 bases from J; bases unmatched to any gene: 5. Looked up from germline, CDR1 is SGHRS and CDR2 is YFSETQ. The CDR3 sequence is 16 residues long. CDR3 nucleotides: TGCGCCAGCAGCTTGGCGGGACAGGGCCGGAACTATGGCTACACCTTC. Protein product: CASSLAGQGRNYGYTF. Using reference TRBV5-1 and TRBJ1-2 for the parts outside the CDR3, the full variable domain is KAGVTQTPRYLIKTRGQQVTLSCSPISGHRSVSWYQQTPGQGLQFLFEYFSETQRNKGNFPGRFSGRQFSNSRSEMNVSTLELGDSALYLCASSLAGQGRNYGYTFGSGTRLTVV.

This clonotype turned up a few times. The rearrangement uses TRBV3-1 and TRBJ2-7; D gene ambiguous. The CDR3 is made up of 11 amino acids. Germline V gene lookup returns CDR1 LGHDT and CDR2 YNNKEL (reference sequence). V lost 4 bases to trimming and J lost 6 bases, with 7 bases between them. The DNA for the CDR3 is TGTGCCAGCAGCCGAGGACGCGAGCAGTACTTC. As protein: CASSRGREQYF.

The V and J genes are TRBV7-9 and TRBJ2-1, with TRBD2 matching 12 bases. Trimming cost V 4 bases and J 13 bases; bases outside gene matches: 5. This CDR3 region has 13 residues. Germline V lookup: CDR1 SEHNR, CDR2 FQNEAQ (reference sequence). CDR3 region: CASSWSSGRGQFF. The CDR3 DNA reads TGTGCCAGCAGCTGGTCTAGCGGGAGGGGCCAGTTCTTC.

This clonotype came up many times. The chain links TRBV5-5 to TRBJ2-5; D remains unclear. The germline CDR1 and CDR2 sequences are SGHKS and YYEKEE (reference sequence). The V end lost 2 bases, the J end lost 3 bases, and 8 bases lay between the germline ends. The CDR3 has 13 residues. The CDR3 loop reads CASSFYTEETQYF. DNA for the CDR3: TGTGCCAGCAGCTTCTACACAGAAGAGACCCAGTACTTC. The variable domain in full, completed from reference TRBV5-5 and TRBJ2-5, reads DAGVTQSPTHLIKTRGQQVTLRCSPISGHKSVSWYQQVLGQGPQFIFQYYEKEERGRGNFPDRFSARQFPNYSSELNVNALLLGDSALYLCASSFYTEETQYFGPGTRLLVL.